The next 30 T cell receptor beta chains were all read from a single sample in a study of human T cells and chemical hapten exposure. One entry per CDR3 protein results from TCRdb running MiXCR on the RACE reads. The table lists some 82,000 distinct CDR3 sequences, approximately 12% of them singletons. Noted time point: patch test 1, 2 weeks after DPC sensitization. Regarding treatment: therapeutic diphenylcyclopropenone sensitization with weekly scalp DPC. Sequencing was performed on whole blood, taken in connection with sensitization to the hapten diphenylcyclopropenone (DPC). The source of these receptors is a woman in her forties or fifties with alopecia areata. Some clones in this sample may be carry-over from other donors' samples.

The V and J genes are TRBV25-1 and TRBJ2-7; 10 nucleotides agree with TRBD1. The CDR3 loop spans 15 amino acids. Germline V gene lookup returns CDR1 MGHDK and CDR2 SYGVNS. V lost 1 base, J lost 4 bases, and 4 bases stayed unmatched. CDR3 DNA sequence: TGTGCCAGCAGTGAATGGGGACAGGGGAAATACGAGCAGTACTTC. Amino acid sequence: CASSEWGQGKYEQYF.

In this sample, this clonotype turned up many times. V and J are TRBV27 and TRBJ2-7, with D perhaps TRBD2 (6 bases). CDR1 and CDR2 from the germline V gene are MNHEY and SMNVEV (reference sequence). Trimming took 2 bases from V and 2 from J, leaving 10 bases between them. The CDR3 has 14 amino acids. The CDR3 region is CASSLAGKAYEQYF. In DNA, the CDR3 is TGTGCCAGCAGTTTAGCGGGAAAAGCCTACGAGCAGTACTTC.

This clonotype was observed many times. The rearrangement links TRBV2 to TRBJ2-4, with 8 bases lining up with TRBD1. This CDR3 has 16 residues. The germline V gene encodes CDR1 SNHLY and CDR2 FYNNEI. V shed 5 bases, J shed 0 bases, and the junction held 6 bases outside the gene matches. The CDR3 loop reads CASSLTGALAKNIQYF. The CDR3 DNA sequence: TGTGCCAGCAGTCTGACAGGGGCCTTAGCCAAAAACATTCAGTACTTC.

This clonotype showed up many times. The rearrangement links TRBV7-6 to TRBJ2-7, with TRBD2 identical over 14 bases. Trimming removed 4 bases from V and 0 bases from J; junction bases left unmatched: 2. This CDR3 contains 16 residues. Germline assignment: CDR1 SGHVS and CDR2 FNYEAQ. CDR3 loop: CASSSGTSGGSYEQYF. As DNA, the CDR3 is TGTGCCAGCAGCTCCGGGACTAGCGGGGGCTCCTACGAGCAGTACTTC.

This clonotype was found many times. The rearrangement uses TRBV28 and TRBJ2-7, with TRBD2 matching over 13 bases. Germline V gives CDR1 MDHEN, CDR2 SYDVKM. The CDR3 is 15 residues long. The junction had 4 bases not matched to a gene; V was cut back by 3 bases and J by 5 bases. Here the CDR3 DNA reads TGTGCCAGCAGTTTGTCGACTAGCGGGAGGAACGAGCAGTACTTC. Protein: CASSLSTSGRNEQYF.

The CDR3 bases are TGTGCCAGCAGCCAACTTGGACCAAAAACAGATACGCAGTATTTT. This sequence encodes CASSQLGPKTDTQYF. The chain links TRBV3-1 to TRBJ2-3; D is unclear. The CDR3 has 15 residues. Germline V CDR1 and CDR2: LGHDT, YNNKEL (reference sequence). Trimming cost V 2 bases and J 3 bases, with 12 bases left between them.

Worth noting for this clonotype: The CDR3 ends on some other residue instead of the conserved phenylalanine or tryptophan, so this is likely a read error. The limits of the CDR3 on the DNA are not certain, so only TCRdb's listed CDR3 is given. This chain joins TRBV21-1 and TRBJ2-3; the table names TRBD2, a call not compared with the DNA. TRBV21-1 is noted as a pseudogene. Ends included, the CDR3 has 14 residues. This CDR3 reads CASILAGRGDSQYS.

This clonotype was counted ten times or more. The chain uses TRBV12-3 or TRBV12-4 and TRBJ2-2; D might be TRBD2 (5 bases). The CDR3 is 13 residues long. V was shortened by 6 bases and J by 3 bases, with 8 bases between the two germline ends. In nucleotides, the CDR3 is TGTGCCAGCAGGGACTCCTACACCGGGGAGCTGTTTTTT. Its protein product is CASRDSYTGELFF.

This clonotype occurred once. The gene calls are TRBV28 and TRBJ2-2; D not certain. Deletions cut 2 bases from V and 4 bases from J, with 11 bases between. The CDR3 has 15 amino acids. CDR1 MDHEN and CDR2 SYDVKM come from the germline V gene. CDR3 DNA: TGTGCCAGCAGTTTACCGGAACGTAGCACCGGGGAGCTGTTTTTT. Translation: CASSLPERSTGELFF.

The chain has TRBV20-1 and TRBJ2-3; the match to TRBD2 covers 7 bases. Germline CDR1 DFQATT, CDR2 SNEGSKA (reference sequence). The J segment lost 6 bases and the V segment lost 1 base, leaving 1 base of the junction unmatched. The CDR3 has 12 amino acids. CDR3 sequence (DNA): TGCAGTGCTAGAGGGGAGGGCGATACGCAGTATTTT. Amino acids: CSARGEGDTQYF.

This clonotype was counted a few times. The rearrangement links TRBV6-5 to TRBJ2-1, with 9 bases aligning to TRBD2. Per germline, CDR1 MNHEY and CDR2 SVGAGI. This CDR3 comprises 14 residues. V was pared by 5 bases and J by 6 bases, with 5 bases of the junction left unmatched. DNA of the CDR3: TGTGCCAGCAGTCGGACTAGCGCCTTCAATGAGCAGTTCTTC. This codes for CASSRTSAFNEQFF.

Notes on this clonotype: Relative to the germline gene, one junction end is altered; a read error may explain this. This chain connects TRBV7-7 to TRBJ2-1; 8 bases align to TRBD1. Germline values: CDR1 SSHAT, CDR2 FNYEAQ (reference sequence). This CDR3 spans 14 amino acids. CDR3 nucleotide sequence: TGTGCTAGCAGCTTAGGGCAGGGGGCACATGAGCAGTTCTTC. This codes for CASSLGQGAHEQFF.

The chain is built from TRBV7-2 and TRBJ2-1, with D hard to call. Germline loops: CDR1 SGHTA, CDR2 FQGNSA. Trimming removed 4 bases at V and 2 bases at J, with 12 bases between. This CDR3 has 15 residues. The CDR3 region has the DNA TGTGCCAGCAGCTCCAGGACCGTAACCTACAATGAGCAGTTCTTC. It codes for CASSSRTVTYNEQFF. Together with reference TRBV7-2 and TRBJ2-1, the CDR3 gives the full variable domain: GAGVSQSPSNKVTEKGKDVELRCDPISGHTALYWYRQSLGQGLEFLIYFQGNSAPDKSGLPSDRFSAERTGGSVSTLTIQRTQQEDSAVYLCASSSRTVTYNEQFFGPGTRLTVL.

In this sample, this clonotype turned up many times. The rearrangement uses TRBV30 and TRBJ1-1; D gene ambiguous. This CDR3 spans 13 amino acids. V was cut by 2 bases and J by 4 bases, with 11 bases left in between. The germline V gene encodes CDR1 GTSNPN and CDR2 SVGIG (reference sequence). The CDR3 here is CAWSNTGSTEAFF. The CDR3 bases are TGTGCCTGGAGTAACACCGGTAGCACTGAAGCTTTCTTT.

This clonotype was counted a few times. The genes are TRBV18 and TRBJ2-3; 9 bases fit TRBD2. CDR1 and CDR2 (germline): KGHSH, LQKENI. Trimming took 3 bases from V and 0 from J; bases not matched to a gene: 1. The CDR3 is 15 residues long. CDR3 sequence: CASSPSGGSTDTQYF. CDR3 nucleotides: TGTGCCAGCTCACCCAGCGGGGGGAGCACAGATACGCAGTATTTT.

In this sample, this clonotype turned up a few times. This rearrangement joins TRBV6-2 or TRBV6-3 to TRBJ2-1, with D unresolved. The CDR3 is made up of 14 amino acids. V gave up 10 bases and J gave up 5 bases, with 18 bases separating them. Germline lookup yields CDR1 MNHEY and CDR2 SVGEGT. Written as DNA, the CDR3 is TGTGCCACTTGGCGACACGCGCAGGACAATGAGCAGTTCTTC. Its protein is CATWRHAQDNEQFF.

This clonotype showed up many times. The chain carries TRBV7-6 and TRBJ2-3; D not certain. The V gene lost 5 bases and the J gene lost 4 bases, with 10 bases spanning the gap. The CDR3 sequence is 13 residues long. Germline assignment: CDR1 SGHVS and CDR2 FNYEAQ. CDR3 in amino acids: CASSLEVSDTQYF. CDR3 in DNA: TGTGCCAGCAGCCTAGAGGTTTCAGATACGCAGTATTTT.

CDR3 bases: TGCAGTGCCCGGAGGGGAGAGACCCAGTACTTC. It yields the protein CSARRGETQYF. The gene calls are TRBV20-1 and TRBJ2-5; tentatively, D is TRBD2 (6 bases). Germline CDR1 is DFQATT and CDR2 is SNEGSKA (reference sequence). Trimming shortened V by 6 bases and J by 4 bases, and 9 bases separated the two germline ends. This CDR3 spans 11 amino acids.

Points on this clonotype: This may be a read error: a much more frequent sequence differs by one nucleotide. The gene calls are TRBV5-6 and TRBJ1-1; D is perhaps TRBD1 (5 bases). The CDR3 has 14 residues. Germline V gives CDR1 SGHDT, CDR2 YYEEEE. CDR3 in amino acids: CAGSLGQAGLEAFF. For the CDR3, the DNA is TGTGCCGGCAGCTTGGGGCAGGCCGGTCTTGAAGCTTTCTTT.

This clonotype was seen at least ten times. This chain connects TRBV7-9 to TRBJ2-7; a weak D match, TRBD1 (6 bases). The V end lost 0 bases, the J end lost 3 bases, and 12 bases lay between the germline ends. The germline V gene encodes CDR1 SEHNR and CDR2 FQNEAQ (reference sequence). This CDR3 contains 15 residues. The chain's CDR3 is CASSLALRTDYEQYF. CDR3 sequence (DNA): TGTGCCAGCAGCTTAGCGCTAAGGACAGACTACGAGCAGTACTTC.

This clonotype was found a few times. The rearrangement joins TRBV4-3 to TRBJ2-3, with TRBD1 identical over 8 bases. This CDR3 region has 17 residues. In germline, CDR1 is LGHNA, CDR2 YSLEER. Trimming at V came to 4 bases and at J to 4 bases, leaving 13 bases not matched to a gene. CDR3 sequence (DNA): TGCGCCAGCAGCCCTGGGGGCAGGGGGCGCGTCGCAGATACGCAGTATTTT. Its translation is CASSPGGRGRVADTQYF.

The chain couples TRBV9 to TRBJ2-3; D is undetermined. The ends were cut back, 0 bases at V and 9 bases at J, with 11 bases in the middle. Germline-derived CDR1 and CDR2 are SGDLS and YYNGEE. This CDR3 has 13 amino acids. The CDR3 DNA follows: TGTGCCAGCAGCGTAGGGGCCCTCGAGACGCAGTATTTT. It translates to CASSVGALETQYF. Combining the CDR3 with reference TRBV9 and TRBJ2-3 gives the whole variable domain DSGVTQTPKHLITATGQRVTLRCSPRSGDLSVYWYQQSLDQGLQFLIQYYNGEERAKGNILERFSAQQFPDLHSELNLSSLELGDSALYFCASSVGALETQYFGPGTRLTVL.

There are a few counts of this clonotype. V is TRBV12-5 and J is TRBJ2-2, with unresolved D. Germline CDR1 LGHNT, CDR2 FRNRAP. V shed 5 bases and J shed 1 base, with 11 bases lying between them. The CDR3 has 15 amino acids. The CDR3 sequence: CASGLFTENTGELFF. In nucleotides, the CDR3 is TGTGCTAGTGGTCTTTTTACTGAGAACACCGGGGAGCTGTTTTTT.

This clonotype was detected ten times or more. V gene TRBV7-8 combines with J gene TRBJ1-1; no reliable D call. Germline CDR1 reads SGHVS; CDR2 reads FQNEAQ. Trimming cost V 1 base and J 11 bases, with 11 bases left between them. The CDR3 spans 12 residues. The CDR3 bases are TGTGCCAGCAGCTTAGGGCTAGCCCGGGCTTTCTTT. Translated: CASSLGLARAFF. Complete variable domain (other parts from reference TRBV7-8 and TRBJ1-1): GAGVSQSPRYKVAKRGQDVALRCDPISGHVSLFWYQQALGQGPEFLTYFQNEAQLDKSGLPSDRFFAERPEGSVSTLKIQRTQQEDSAVYLCASSLGLARAFFGQGTRLTVV.

V gene TRBV18 combines with J gene TRBJ2-7; D is ambiguous. Trimming removed 6 bases at V and 4 bases at J, with 19 bases between. Germline assignment: CDR1 KGHSH and CDR2 LQKENI. The CDR3 length is 15 residues. CDR3 nucleotides: TGTGCCAGCTCCCCGTCATCCCCGAGGATTTACGAGCAGTACTTC. This encodes CASSPSSPRIYEQYF.

This clonotype was recorded at least ten times. The chain uses TRBV6-2 or TRBV6-3 and TRBJ2-2, with 8 bases identical to TRBD2. V was clipped by 6 bases and J by 4 bases; unmatched bases: 7. This CDR3 region has 15 residues. Germline V lookup: CDR1 MNHEY, CDR2 SVGEGT. The CDR3 reads CASSKSGGSTGELFF. CDR3 DNA sequence: TGTGCCAGCAGCAAAAGCGGGGGCAGCACCGGGGAGCTGTTTTTT.

The chain is built from TRBV5-1 and TRBJ2-6, with 11 bases matching TRBD1. Germline values: CDR1 SGHRS, CDR2 YFSETQ. The CDR3 covers 18 residues. The V segment lost 4 bases and the J segment 0 bases; nucleotides outside the gene matches: 6. The CDR3 sequence: CASSRAGTGGSGANVLTF. The CDR3 bases are TGCGCCAGCAGCCGTGCCGGGACAGGGGGCTCTGGGGCCAACGTCCTGACTTTC. Full variable domain (rest looked up from reference TRBV5-1 and TRBJ2-6): KAGVTQTPRYLIKTRGQQVTLSCSPISGHRSVSWYQQTPGQGLQFLFEYFSETQRNKGNFPGRFSGRQFSNSRSEMNVSTLELGDSALYLCASSRAGTGGSGANVLTFGAGSRLTVL.

In this sample, this clonotype turned up a few times. The J gene is TRBJ2-3, the V gene TRBV9, with D perhaps TRBD2 (6 bases). This CDR3 region has 15 residues. With 4 bases removed from V and 5 bases from J, the gap between germline ends came to 17 bases. Per germline, CDR1 SGDLS and CDR2 YYNGEE. The CDR3, as DNA: TGTGCCAGCAGCTCCCGGGACTCAGGACAAGATACGCAGTATTTT. It specifies CASSSRDSGQDTQYF.

This clonotype was counted a few times. DNA of the CDR3: TGTGCCAGCGCCGGCGGGGGGGCAGGAGTCGGGGAGCTGTTTTTT. Its protein product is CASAGGGAGVGELFF. The chain is built from TRBV7-8 and TRBJ2-2; 9 bases are a match to TRBD2. The junction had 11 bases not matched to a gene; V was cut back by 8 bases and J by 7 bases. This CDR3 is 15 amino acids long. Germline-derived CDR1 and CDR2 are SGHVS and FQNEAQ.

The chain recombines TRBV10-3 with TRBJ2-3; D is perhaps TRBD1 (6 bases). CDR3 length equals 15 residues. CDR1 and CDR2 (germline): ENHRY, SYGVKD. The germline V and J ends were trimmed by 3 bases and 1 base, with 11 bases remaining between them. CDR3 nucleotides: TGTGCCATCAGTGAAGCGGACAGCCGCACAGATACGCAGTATTTT. This translates into CAISEADSRTDTQYF.